The 26 T cell receptor beta chains below come from one sample, sequenced in a study of control samples from healthy donors and cancer patients. Profiled with immunoSEQ multiplex PCR; TCRdb holds only in-frame clones, not every one. The sample lists 120,000 or so clones; about 87% were seen once. Sequencing was performed on blood. Receptors were obtained from a man in his sixties in good health.

The chain joins TRBV10-3 to TRBJ1-2, with D uncertain. The CDR3 loop spans 14 amino acids. Trimming cost V 6 bases and J 0 bases, with 11 bases left between them. Germline V gives CDR1 ENHRY, CDR2 SYGVKD. The CDR3 DNA sequence: TGTGCCATCAGGGGTGGCGGAACTAACTATGGCTACACCTTC. Its translation: CAIRGGGTNYGYTF.

This chain joins TRBV19 and TRBJ1-1; D gene uncertain. Looked up from germline, CDR1 is LNHDA and CDR2 is SQIVND (reference sequence). This CDR3 spans 15 amino acids. Trimming left V 0 bases short and J 1 base short, with 9 bases between. The CDR3: CASSIDRRPNTEAFF. DNA of the CDR3: TGTGCCAGTAGTATAGATCGACGGCCGAACACTGAAGCTTTCTTT.

The V and J genes are TRBV5-1 and TRBJ1-3; D not certain. This CDR3 has 15 residues. Trimming stripped 1 base from V and 2 bases from J, with 10 bases between. Germline CDR1 and CDR2: SGHRS and YFSETQ. CDR3 nucleotide sequence: TGCGCCAGCAGCTTGATACCAGATACTGGAAACACCATATATTTT. Translation: CASSLIPDTGNTIYF.

The chain carries TRBV25-1 and TRBJ2-1; 7 bases agree with TRBD1. Looked up from germline, CDR1 is MGHDK and CDR2 is SYGVNS. The V and J ends lost 6 bases and 5 bases, in that order; junction bases with no gene match: 4. The CDR3 has 13 amino acids. The CDR3 sequence: CASRGTVDNEQFF. CDR3 DNA: TGTGCCAGCAGGGGGACAGTAGACAATGAGCAGTTCTTC. The full variable domain, in which reference TRBV25-1 and TRBJ2-1 provide the parts outside the CDR3, is EADIYQTPRYLVIGTGKKITLECSQTMGHDKMYWYQQDPGMELHLIHYSYGVNSTEKGDLSSESTVSRIRTEHFPLTLESARPSHTSQYLCASRGTVDNEQFFGPGTRLTVL.

This chain uses TRBV24-1 with TRBJ1-2, with D perhaps matching TRBD1 (6 bases). The CDR3 loop spans 14 amino acids. CDR1 and CDR2 from the germline V gene are KGHDR and SFDVKD. The germline V and J ends were trimmed by 9 bases and 3 bases, with 16 bases remaining between them. The DNA of the CDR3 is TGTGCCACCCGGGGGGGCGCTGAGGACTATGGCTACACCTTC. It encodes CATRGGAEDYGYTF.

In its sample, this clone was seen once. This chain connects TRBV27 to TRBJ2-7, with D tentatively TRBD1 (5 bases). Germline assignment: CDR1 MNHEY and CDR2 SMNVEV (reference sequence). The CDR3 runs 14 residues. Trimming left V 3 bases short and J 11 bases short, with 20 bases between. The CDR3: CASSLYDSPDAKYF. The DNA of the CDR3 is TGTGCCAGCAGTTTGTACGACAGCCCGGATGCTAAGTACTTC.

The chain couples TRBV5-6 to TRBJ1-3; a possible D gene is TRBD1 (5 bases). Trimming stripped 5 bases from V and 0 bases from J, with 12 bases between. Germline lookup yields CDR1 SGHDT and CDR2 YYEEEE. The CDR3 is 15 residues long. DNA of the CDR3: TGTGCCAGCAGTCGTGACAGCTTCTCTGGAAACACCATATATTTT. The encoded protein is CASSRDSFSGNTIYF.

V gene TRBV6-2 or TRBV6-3 combines with J gene TRBJ1-2; 9 bases line up with TRBD1. CDR3 length equals 14 residues. V gave up 5 bases and J gave up 3 bases; unmatched junction bases: 4. CDR1 and CDR2 from the germline V gene are MNHEY and SVGEGT. In DNA, the CDR3 is TGTGCCAGCAGTCTGGGACAGGGTCACTATGGCTACACCTTC. This encodes CASSLGQGHYGYTF.

This clone was recorded a few times. The J gene is TRBJ1-1, the V gene TRBV5-1, with 8 positions matching TRBD1. Germline V lookup: CDR1 SGHRS, CDR2 YFSETQ. V was pared by 0 bases and J by 0 bases, with 7 bases of the junction left unmatched. There are 17 residues in the CDR3. The CDR3: CASSLVQGVGMNTEAFF. DNA of the CDR3: TGCGCCAGCAGCTTGGTACAGGGGGTGGGGATGAACACTGAAGCTTTCTTT.

This chain joins TRBV19 and TRBJ2-3; no clear D gene. V lost 7 bases to trimming and J lost 0 bases, with 8 bases between them. CDR1 and CDR2 (germline): LNHDA, SQIVND (reference sequence). The CDR3 contains 13 residues. CDR3 nucleotide sequence: TGTGCCAGTAAAGTGCTAAGCACAGATACGCAGTATTTT. As protein: CASKVLSTDTQYF.

CDR3 sequence reads: CASSLGQVDGYTF. CDR3 nucleotides: TGTGCCAGCAGCTTAGGACAGGTAGATGGCTACACCTTC. The rearrangement uses TRBV7-2 and TRBJ1-2; D is perhaps TRBD1 (6 bases). CDR3 length: 13 amino acids. The germline CDR1 and CDR2 sequences are SGHTA and FQGNSA. Trimming took off 1 base at V and 6 bases at J, with 9 bases between the two ends. Together with reference TRBV7-2 and TRBJ1-2, the CDR3 gives the full variable domain: GAGVSQSPSNKVTEKGKDVELRCDPISGHTALYWYRQSLGQGLEFLIYFQGNSAPDKSGLPSDRFSAERTGGSVSTLTIQRTQQEDSAVYLCASSLGQVDGYTFGSGTRLTVV.

This sequence joins TRBV4-1 and TRBJ2-7; 8 bases match TRBD1. V lost 4 bases, J lost 3 bases, and 8 bases stayed unmatched. CDR1 and CDR2 from the germline V gene are MGHRA and YSYEKL. The CDR3 totals 15 residues. CDR3 region: CASSRSGTGNYEQYF. CDR3 bases: TGCGCCAGCAGCCGTTCCGGGACAGGTAACTACGAGCAGTACTTC.

This clone was detected only a few times. The chain employs TRBV7-3 and TRBJ2-2; no definite D call. Trimming took 4 bases from V and 3 from J, leaving 9 bases between them. The CDR3 is 14 residues long. CDR1 SGHTA and CDR2 FQGTGA come from the germline V gene. CDR3 in DNA: TGTGCCAGCAGCTCCACTCCGGACACCGGGGAGCTGTTTTTT. Translated: CASSSTPDTGELFF. The complete variable domain, with remaining parts taken from reference TRBV7-3 and TRBJ2-2, reads GAGVSQTPSNKVTEKGKYVELRCDPISGHTALYWYRQSLGQGPEFLIYFQGTGAADDSGLPNDRFFAVRPEGSVSTLKIQRTERGDSAVYLCASSSTPDTGELFFGEGSRLTVL.

V gene TRBV18 combines with J gene TRBJ2-1; 15 nucleotides agree with TRBD2. J gave up 7 bases and V 5 bases, and 9 bases lay outside the gene matches. The CDR3 length is 17 residues. The germline V gene has CDR1 KGHSH and CDR2 LQKENI. CDR3 sequence reads: CASSWTSGGDRRNEQFF. The CDR3 nucleotides are TGTGCCAGCTCATGGACTAGCGGGGGGGATAGGAGGAATGAGCAGTTCTTC.

This rearrangement joins TRBV28 to TRBJ1-2; 9 positions agree with TRBD1. The V gene's germline CDR1 is MDHEN and CDR2 SYDVKM. The ends lost 10 bases at V and 8 bases at J; junction bases unmatched: 14. This CDR3 is 14 amino acids long. CDR3 sequence reads: CATPTGTGREGYTF. The DNA of the CDR3 is TGTGCCACCCCGACCGGGACAGGGCGGGAGGGCTACACCTTC.

The chain joins TRBV28 to TRBJ1-1, with D possibly matching TRBD1 (5 bases). The V gene lost 5 bases and the J gene lost 11 bases, with 21 bases spanning the gap. The germline gives CDR1 MDHEN, CDR2 SYDVKM. This CDR3 region has 14 residues. CDR3 sequence reads: CASSPSLIRDTAFF. Written as DNA, the CDR3 is TGTGCCAGCAGTCCTTCTTTGATCAGGGATACTGCTTTCTTT.

In nucleotides, the CDR3 is TGTGCCAGCAGTTGGAACAGGGGGCCCGGGGAGCTGTTTTTT. It codes for CASSWNRGPGELFF. The chain combines TRBV2 with TRBJ2-2; 9 bases map to TRBD1. This CDR3 region has 14 residues. J gave up 6 bases and V 5 bases, and 4 bases lay outside the gene matches. CDR1 is SNHLY, CDR2 FYNNEI, per germline. The variable domain in full, with the rest retrieved from reference TRBV2 and TRBJ2-2, is EPEVTQTPSHQVTQMGQEVILRCVPISNHLYFYWYRQILGQKVEFLVSFYNNEISEKSEIFDDQFSVERPDGSNFTLKIRSTKLEDSAMYFCASSWNRGPGELFFGEGSRLTVL.

The chain uses TRBV18 and TRBJ1-6; TRBD1 might be the D (5 bases). CDR1 KGHSH and CDR2 LQKENI come from the germline V gene. V lost 2 bases to trimming and J lost 1 base, with 6 bases between them. The CDR3 is 15 amino acids. The CDR3 bases are TGTGCCAGCTCACCAGGGGGGTCCTATAATTCACCCCTCCACTTT. Amino acids: CASSPGGSYNSPLHF.

CDR3 protein: CASSYGLHLDEAFF. The CDR3 DNA follows: TGTGCCAGCAGTTATGGCCTCCACCTCGATGAAGCTTTCTTT. The V gene is TRBV6-5, the J gene TRBJ1-1, with unresolved D. V was shortened by 3 bases and J by 7 bases, with 15 bases between the two germline ends. In germline, CDR1 is MNHEY, CDR2 SVGAGI. The CDR3 is 14 amino acids.

This chain joins TRBV7-2 and TRBJ2-3, with TRBD2 matching over 9 bases. V lost 5 bases, J lost 4 bases, and 10 bases stayed unmatched. Germline V gene sequence: CDR1 SGHTA, CDR2 FQGNSA. This CDR3 spans 16 amino acids. For the CDR3, the DNA is TGTGCCAGCAGCGTGACCCAGCTAGCGGGGTCAGATACGCAGTATTTT. It codes for CASSVTQLAGSDTQYF.

In its sample, this clone was seen a few times. The chain has TRBV18 and TRBJ1-6; D not resolved. The CDR3 totals 13 residues. CDR1 and CDR2 from the germline V gene are KGHSH and LQKENI. Trimming took 1 base from V and 8 from J, leaving 6 bases between them. CDR3 DNA: TGTGCCAGCTCACCACGGGAGGATTCACCCCTCCACTTT. It translates to CASSPREDSPLHF.

The chain joins TRBV27 to TRBJ2-7; D not certain. The length of the CDR3 is 14 residues. Per the germline V gene, CDR1 is MNHEY and CDR2 is SMNVEV (reference sequence). Trimming removed 4 bases at V and 2 bases at J, with 12 bases between. CDR3 in DNA: TGTGCCAGCAGTTACAAGGGCGGTCCCTACGAGCAGTACTTC. Protein product: CASSYKGGPYEQYF.

Only one count was recorded for this clone. The chain recombines TRBV19 with TRBJ1-2; 7 bases map to TRBD1. The V segment lost 3 bases and the J segment 11 bases; nucleotides outside the gene matches: 12. Germline CDR1 LNHDA, CDR2 SQIVND (reference sequence). The CDR3 extends over 14 amino acids. The CDR3 DNA reads as TGTGCCAGTAGTATGATGACAGGGTCTTTTGGGTACACCTTC. It encodes CASSMMTGSFGYTF. The complete variable domain, with remaining parts taken from reference TRBV19 and TRBJ1-2, reads DGGITQSPKYLFRKEGQNVTLSCEQNLNHDAMYWYRQDPGQGLRLIYYSQIVNDFQKGDIAEGYSVSREKKESFPLTVTSAQKNPTAFYLCASSMMTGSFGYTFGSGTRLTVV.

The V gene is TRBV18, the J gene TRBJ1-1; D is unresolved. The V and J ends lost 0 bases and 4 bases respectively, with 12 bases between them. The CDR3 spans 15 residues. The germline CDR1 and CDR2 sequences are KGHSH and LQKENI. The CDR3 reads CASSPPTAESTEAFF. The CDR3 nucleotides are TGTGCCAGCTCACCACCAACGGCGGAAAGCACTGAAGCTTTCTTT.

The V gene is TRBV23-1, the J gene TRBJ1-5; weak D call: TRBD1 (6 bases). TRBV23-1 is classed as an ORF, of uncertain function. There are 17 residues in the CDR3. V lost 2 bases and J lost 7, with 21 bases in between. The CDR3, as DNA: TGCGCCAGCAGTCAACCACACAGGGAGCCCGAGGAACAGCCCCAGCATTTT. Amino acid sequence: CASSQPHREPEEQPQHF.

The V call is TRBV28, the J call TRBJ1-5; possible D gene TRBD1, 6 bases. V was trimmed by 8 bases and J by 4 bases, leaving 15 bases between them. Germline V gene data show CDR1 as MDHEN and CDR2 as SYDVKM. The CDR3 has 14 amino acids. The CDR3: CASVQGSPNQPQHF. CDR3 coding DNA: TGTGCCAGCGTACAGGGCTCTCCTAATCAGCCCCAGCATTTT. Based on the CDR3 plus reference TRBV28 and TRBJ1-5, the full variable domain is DVKVTQSSRYLVKRTGEKVFLECVQDMDHENMFWYRQDPGLGLRLIYFSYDVKMKEKGDIPEGYSVSREKKERFSLILESASTNQTSMYLCASVQGSPNQPQHFGDGTRLSIL.